Listed here is a single T cell receptor beta chain. No cognate antigen has been identified for it. No clone much larger than this one lies a single base away; base qualities are absent. The immunoSEQ Assay, a bias-controlled multiplex PCR, was used to amplify TCRbeta CDR3 regions from genomic DNA. In the original analysis: The number of nucleated cells in each sample was estimated by amplification of reference gene primers within the assay. Sequence reads were collapsed and filtered to measure the absolute abundance of every unique TCRbeta CDR3 rearrangement. For each sample, productive Simpson clonality was calculated by taking the square root of Simpson's diversity index across productive rearrangements. TCRdb took over this immuneACCESS table, retaining in-frame rearrangements with V and J assigned. Such tables are incomplete; in checked studies, under half of the missing clones stem from an unresolved V gene, and the remainder is unexplained. V and J calls and clone size are those listed in that table; D and trimming were worked out from the DNA. The sample table contains a few hundred thousand clones; only one count was recorded for about 83% of them. Jointly, the top ten make up over 1.5% of the sample.

These data are taken from a study of blood T cell repertoires in COVID-19 (dated by TCRdb to 2018 to 2020). About the study as a whole: Collaborator samples came from the United States, Italy and Spain and covered acute and convalescent phases of COVID-19. The sample metadata nearly always contained a de-identified subject ID, COVID-19 status, age in years and sex. The samples were drawn from two sources: the first 160 participants of the ongoing ImmuneRACE study, and fewer than 1,500 subjects contributed by 6 global collaborators. A freely available public database, intended as a resource for researchers studying the immune response to SARS-CoV-2, is where the repertoires were released. The prospective study material was composed of cDNA or gDNA derived from T cells, B-cell-depleted T cells, or PBMCs. Deeply sampled blood TCRbeta repertoires from subjects exposed to, actively infected with, or recovered from COVID-19 were included in the dataset. Where available, HLA class I and class II types were taken from metadata supplied by the sample provider and were not determined by assay-based typing.

General conclusions and limits of the study: Clinical and demographic metadata were provided uncurated, with the amount varying by source and participant.

From a lookup of the germline V gene (reference sequence), CDR1 and CDR2 are SSHAT and FNYEAQ. The CDR3 runs 14 residues from the cysteine to the phenylalanine. Only the CDR3 portion is preserved as DNA: 42 bases, with reading frame beginning at the first base. Unmatched junction bases come to 8, with V trimmed by 5 bases and J by 8 bases. A second Seattle source provided samples from volunteer blood donors who had recovered from COVID-19. Each collaborating institution followed its own protocols to collect whole blood in K2EDTA tubes. Collaborator samples were shipped for TCRbeta analysis as frozen whole blood, isolated PBMCs, or DNA extracted from either sample type.

The sample was peripheral blood. Here the chain combines TRBV7-7 and TRBJ2-1; the junction holds 8 bases that match TRBD1. The TCR originated in a middle-aged woman who had recovered from COVID-19. The nucleotide sequence reads TGTGCCAGCAGCATCGGCGCAGGGGGCGATGAGCAGTTCTTC. Translated, it reads CASSIGAGGDEQFF.